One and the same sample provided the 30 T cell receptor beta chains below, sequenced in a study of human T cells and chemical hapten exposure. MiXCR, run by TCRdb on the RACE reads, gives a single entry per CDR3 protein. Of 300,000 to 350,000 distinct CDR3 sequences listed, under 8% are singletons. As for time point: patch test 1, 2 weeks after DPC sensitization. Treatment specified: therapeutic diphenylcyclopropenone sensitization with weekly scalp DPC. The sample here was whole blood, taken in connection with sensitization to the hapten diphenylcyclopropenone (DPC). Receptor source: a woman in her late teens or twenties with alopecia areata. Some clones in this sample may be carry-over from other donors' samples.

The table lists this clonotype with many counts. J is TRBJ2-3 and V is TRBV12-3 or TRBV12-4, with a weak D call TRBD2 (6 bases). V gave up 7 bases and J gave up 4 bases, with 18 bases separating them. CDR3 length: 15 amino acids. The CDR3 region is CASTVTSDLPDTQYF. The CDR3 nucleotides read TGTGCCAGCACCGTGACTAGTGATCTGCCAGATACGCAGTATTTT.

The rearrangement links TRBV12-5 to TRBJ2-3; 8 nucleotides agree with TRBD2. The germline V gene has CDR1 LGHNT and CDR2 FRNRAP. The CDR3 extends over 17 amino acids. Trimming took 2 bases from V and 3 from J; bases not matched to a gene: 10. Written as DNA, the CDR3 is TGTGCTAGTGGTTTGCGGGGGGGGCTCTTCGGGACAGATACGCAGTATTTT. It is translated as CASGLRGGLFGTDTQYF.

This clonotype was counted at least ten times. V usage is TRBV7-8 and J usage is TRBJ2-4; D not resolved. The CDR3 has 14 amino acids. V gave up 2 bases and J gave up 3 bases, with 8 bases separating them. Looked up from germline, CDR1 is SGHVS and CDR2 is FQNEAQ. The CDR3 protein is CASSLHSLKNIQYF. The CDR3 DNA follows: TGTGCCAGCAGCTTACACAGTCTCAAAAACATTCAGTACTTC.

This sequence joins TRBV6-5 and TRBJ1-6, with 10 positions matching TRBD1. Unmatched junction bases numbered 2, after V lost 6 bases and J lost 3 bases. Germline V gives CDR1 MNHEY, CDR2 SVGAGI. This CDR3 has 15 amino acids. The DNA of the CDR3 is TGTGCCAGCAGAAGGGACAGGGGCTATAATTCACCCCTCCACTTT. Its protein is CASRRDRGYNSPLHF.

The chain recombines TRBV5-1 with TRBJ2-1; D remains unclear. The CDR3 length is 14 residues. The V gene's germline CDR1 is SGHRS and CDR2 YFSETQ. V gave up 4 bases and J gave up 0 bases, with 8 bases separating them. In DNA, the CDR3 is TGCGCCAGCAGCCCGCAGGTCTCCTACAATGAGCAGTTCTTC. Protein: CASSPQVSYNEQFF.

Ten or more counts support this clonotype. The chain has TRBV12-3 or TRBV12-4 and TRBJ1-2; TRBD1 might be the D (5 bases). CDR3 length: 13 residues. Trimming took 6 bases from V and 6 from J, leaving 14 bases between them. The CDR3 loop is CASSPRGDHGYTF. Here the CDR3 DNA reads TGTGCCAGCAGCCCCCGAGGGGATCATGGCTACACCTTC.

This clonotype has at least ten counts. The CDR3 loop is CASSRQSQETQYF. The CDR3 DNA sequence: TGTGCCAGCAGCCGACAGTCCCAAGAGACCCAGTACTTC. The chain recombines TRBV6-2 or TRBV6-3 with TRBJ2-5; D is possibly TRBD1 (5 bases). V was shortened by 6 bases and J by 1 base, with 9 bases between the two germline ends. The CDR3 covers 13 residues. The germline V gene encodes CDR1 MNHEY and CDR2 SVGEGT.

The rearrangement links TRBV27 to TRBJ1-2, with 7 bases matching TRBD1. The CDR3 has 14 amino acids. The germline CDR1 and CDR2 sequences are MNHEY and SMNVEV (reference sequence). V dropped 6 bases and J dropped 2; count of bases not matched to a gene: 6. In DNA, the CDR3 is TGTGCCAGCAGAGTCCGGACAGGCAACTATGGCTACACCTTC. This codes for CASRVRTGNYGYTF.

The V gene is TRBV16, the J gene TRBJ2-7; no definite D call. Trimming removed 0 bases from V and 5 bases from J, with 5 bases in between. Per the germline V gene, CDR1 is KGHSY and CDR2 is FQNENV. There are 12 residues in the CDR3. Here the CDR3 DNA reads TGTGCCAGCAGCCAATCCGCGGACGAGCAGTACTTC. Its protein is CASSQSADEQYF.

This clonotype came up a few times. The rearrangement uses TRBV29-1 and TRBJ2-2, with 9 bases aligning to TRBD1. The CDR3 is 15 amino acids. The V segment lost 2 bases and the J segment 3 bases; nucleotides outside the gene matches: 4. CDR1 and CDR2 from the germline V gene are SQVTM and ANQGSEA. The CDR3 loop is CSVEWGQGYTGELFF. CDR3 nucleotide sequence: TGCAGCGTTGAATGGGGACAGGGTTACACCGGGGAGCTGTTTTTT.

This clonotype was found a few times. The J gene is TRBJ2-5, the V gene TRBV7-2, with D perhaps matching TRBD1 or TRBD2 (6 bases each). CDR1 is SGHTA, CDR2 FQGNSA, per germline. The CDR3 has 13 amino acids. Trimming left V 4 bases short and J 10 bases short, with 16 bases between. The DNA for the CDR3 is TGTGCCAGCAGCTCCACTATAAGGGGGGTCCAGTACTTC. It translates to CASSSTIRGVQYF.

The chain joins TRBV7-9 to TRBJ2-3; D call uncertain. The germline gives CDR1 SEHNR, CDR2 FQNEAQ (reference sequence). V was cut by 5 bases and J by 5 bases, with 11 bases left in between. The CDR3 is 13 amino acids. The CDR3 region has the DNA TGTGCCAGCAGCGACCGGAGCCGAGATACGCAGTATTTT. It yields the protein CASSDRSRDTQYF.

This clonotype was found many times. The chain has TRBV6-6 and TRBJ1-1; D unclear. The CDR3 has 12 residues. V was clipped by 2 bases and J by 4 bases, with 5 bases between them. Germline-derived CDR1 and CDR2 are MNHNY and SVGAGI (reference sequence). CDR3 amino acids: CASSYGGTEAFF. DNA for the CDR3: TGTGCCAGCAGTTACGGTGGCACTGAAGCTTTCTTT.

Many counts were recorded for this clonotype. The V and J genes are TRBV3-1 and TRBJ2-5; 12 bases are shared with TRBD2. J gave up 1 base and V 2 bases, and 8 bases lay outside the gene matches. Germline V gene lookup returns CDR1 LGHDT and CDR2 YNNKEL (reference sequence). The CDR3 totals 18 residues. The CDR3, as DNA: TGTGCCAGCAGCCAACCATCCGGACTAGCGGGGATCCAAGAGACCCAGTACTTC. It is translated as CASSQPSGLAGIQETQYF.

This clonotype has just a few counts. The CDR3, as DNA: TGTGCCAGCAGCTTACCGACAGGGGTCCGCGGCGAGCAGTACTTC. Residues: CASSLPTGVRGEQYF. The chain recombines TRBV7-9 with TRBJ2-7; 8 bases fit TRBD1. The junction had 9 bases not matched to a gene; V was cut back by 2 bases and J by 6 bases. The germline CDR1 and CDR2 sequences are SEHNR and FQNEAQ (reference sequence). The CDR3 totals 15 residues. Full variable domain (missing parts from reference TRBV7-9 and TRBJ2-7): DTGVSQNPRHKITKRGQNVTFRCDPISEHNRLYWYRQTLGQGPEFLTYFQNEAQLEKSRLLSDRFSAERPKGSFSTLEIQRTEQGDSAMYLCASSLPTGVRGEQYFGPGTRLTVT.

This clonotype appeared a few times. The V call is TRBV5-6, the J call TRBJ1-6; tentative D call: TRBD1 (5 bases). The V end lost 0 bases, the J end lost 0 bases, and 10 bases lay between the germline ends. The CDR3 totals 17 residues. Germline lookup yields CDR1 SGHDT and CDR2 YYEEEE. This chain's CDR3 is CASSLGGTGSYNSPLHF. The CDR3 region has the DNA TGTGCCAGCAGCTTGGGAGGTACAGGCTCCTATAATTCACCCCTCCACTTT.

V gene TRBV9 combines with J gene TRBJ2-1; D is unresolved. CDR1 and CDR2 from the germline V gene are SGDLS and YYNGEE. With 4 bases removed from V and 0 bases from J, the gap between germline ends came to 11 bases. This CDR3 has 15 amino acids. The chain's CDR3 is CASSRRRGSYNEQFF. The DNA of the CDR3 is TGTGCCAGCAGCCGTAGAAGAGGCTCCTACAATGAGCAGTTCTTC.

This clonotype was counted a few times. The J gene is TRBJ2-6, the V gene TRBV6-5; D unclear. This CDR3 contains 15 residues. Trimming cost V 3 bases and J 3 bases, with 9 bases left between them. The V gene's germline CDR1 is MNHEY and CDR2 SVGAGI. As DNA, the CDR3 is TGTGCCAGCAGTTATGGGTTCAGTGGGGCCAACGTCCTGACTTTC. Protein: CASSYGFSGANVLTF.

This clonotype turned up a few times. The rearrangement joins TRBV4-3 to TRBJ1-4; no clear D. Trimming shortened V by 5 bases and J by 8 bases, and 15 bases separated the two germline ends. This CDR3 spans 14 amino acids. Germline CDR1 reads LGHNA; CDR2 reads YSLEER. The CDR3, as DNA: TGCGCCAGCAGCTTCCGGGCCCCCGACGAAAAACTGTTTTTT. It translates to CASSFRAPDEKLFF.

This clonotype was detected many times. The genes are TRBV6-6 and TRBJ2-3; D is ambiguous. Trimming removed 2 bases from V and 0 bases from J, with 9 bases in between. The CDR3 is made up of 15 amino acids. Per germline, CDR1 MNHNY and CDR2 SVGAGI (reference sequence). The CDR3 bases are TGTGCCAGCAGTTACGAGATAGGAAGCACAGATACGCAGTATTTT. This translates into CASSYEIGSTDTQYF.

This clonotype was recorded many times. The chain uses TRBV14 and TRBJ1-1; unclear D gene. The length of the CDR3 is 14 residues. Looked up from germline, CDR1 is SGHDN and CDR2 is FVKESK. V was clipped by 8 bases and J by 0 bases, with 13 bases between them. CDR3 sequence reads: CASGTPSLNTEAFF. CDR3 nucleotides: TGTGCCAGCGGTACACCCAGTTTGAACACTGAAGCTTTCTTT.

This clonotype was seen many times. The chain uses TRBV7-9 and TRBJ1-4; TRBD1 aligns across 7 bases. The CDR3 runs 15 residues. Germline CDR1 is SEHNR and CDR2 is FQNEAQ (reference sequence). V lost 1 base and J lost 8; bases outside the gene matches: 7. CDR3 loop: CASSLGRTGGEKLFF. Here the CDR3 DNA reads TGTGCCAGCAGCTTAGGAAGGACAGGAGGCGAAAAACTGTTTTTT. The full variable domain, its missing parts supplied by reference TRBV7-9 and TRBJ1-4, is DTGVSQNPRHKITKRGQNVTFRCDPISEHNRLYWYRQTLGQGPEFLTYFQNEAQLEKSRLLSDRFSAERPKGSFSTLEIQRTEQGDSAMYLCASSLGRTGGEKLFFGSGTQLSVL.

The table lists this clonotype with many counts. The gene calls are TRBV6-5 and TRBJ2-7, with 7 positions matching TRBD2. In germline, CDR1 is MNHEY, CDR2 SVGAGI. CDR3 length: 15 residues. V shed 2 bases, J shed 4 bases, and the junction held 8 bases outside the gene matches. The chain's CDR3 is CASSYGGGTLYEQYF. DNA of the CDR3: TGTGCCAGCAGTTACGGGGGGGGGACCCTTTACGAGCAGTACTTC.

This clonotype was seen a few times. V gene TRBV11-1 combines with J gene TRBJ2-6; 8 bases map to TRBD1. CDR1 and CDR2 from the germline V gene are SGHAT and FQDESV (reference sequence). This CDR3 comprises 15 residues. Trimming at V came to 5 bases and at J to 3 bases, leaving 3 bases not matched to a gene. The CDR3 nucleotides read TGTGCCAGCAGCCTCGACAGGGGTGGGGCCAACGTCCTGACTTTC. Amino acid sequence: CASSLDRGGANVLTF.

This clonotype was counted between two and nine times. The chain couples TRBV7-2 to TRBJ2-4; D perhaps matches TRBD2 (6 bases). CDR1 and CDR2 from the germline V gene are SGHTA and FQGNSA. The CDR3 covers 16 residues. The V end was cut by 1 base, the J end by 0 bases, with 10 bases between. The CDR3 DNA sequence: TGTGCCAGCAGCTTAGGACTAGGACTAGCCAAAAACATTCAGTACTTC. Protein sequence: CASSLGLGLAKNIQYF.

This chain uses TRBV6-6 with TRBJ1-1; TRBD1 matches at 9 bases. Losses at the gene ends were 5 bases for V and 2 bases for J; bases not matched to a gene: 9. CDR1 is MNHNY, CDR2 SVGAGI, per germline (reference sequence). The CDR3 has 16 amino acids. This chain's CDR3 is CASSRGTGPLNTEAFF. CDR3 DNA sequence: TGTGCCAGCAGTCGCGGGACAGGGCCCCTTAACACTGAAGCTTTCTTT.

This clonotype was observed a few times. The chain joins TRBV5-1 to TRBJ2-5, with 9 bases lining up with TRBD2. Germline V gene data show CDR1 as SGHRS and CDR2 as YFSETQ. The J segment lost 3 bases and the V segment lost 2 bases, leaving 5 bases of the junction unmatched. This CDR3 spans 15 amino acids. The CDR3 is CASSFRTSEKETQYF. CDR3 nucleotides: TGCGCCAGCAGCTTCAGGACTAGCGAAAAAGAGACCCAGTACTTC.

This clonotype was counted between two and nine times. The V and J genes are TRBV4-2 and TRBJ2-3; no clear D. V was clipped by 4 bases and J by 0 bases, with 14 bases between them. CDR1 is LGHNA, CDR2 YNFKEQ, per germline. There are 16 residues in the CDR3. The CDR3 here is CASSPSQRQSTDTQYF. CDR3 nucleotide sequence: TGTGCCAGCAGCCCAAGTCAGCGTCAAAGCACAGATACGCAGTATTTT.

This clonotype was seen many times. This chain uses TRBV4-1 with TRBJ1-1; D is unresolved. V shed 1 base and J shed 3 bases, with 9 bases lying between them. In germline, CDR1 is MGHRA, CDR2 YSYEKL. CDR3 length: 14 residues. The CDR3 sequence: CASSQVGYDTEAFF. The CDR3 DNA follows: TGCGCCAGCAGCCAAGTGGGATATGACACTGAAGCTTTCTTT.

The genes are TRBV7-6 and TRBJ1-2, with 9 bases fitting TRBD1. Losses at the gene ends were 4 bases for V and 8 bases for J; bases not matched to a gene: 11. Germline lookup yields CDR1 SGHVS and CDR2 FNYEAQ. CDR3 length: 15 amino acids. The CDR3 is CASSSLQGAREGYTF. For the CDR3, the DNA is TGTGCCAGCAGCTCCTTACAGGGGGCGCGGGAAGGCTACACCTTC.